This TCR beta chain was documented in a study of cytomegalovirus exposure and HLA in healthy donors. Study-wide findings and caveats: The majority of CMV-associated TCR beta chains were reported as apparently HLA-restricted in a later analysis. Cytomegalovirus-associated status was assigned to some 180 TCR beta chains.

Remarks on this clone: As yet, its antigen is unknown.

It was with 60 Vbeta and 13 Jbeta primers that the PCR ran. Sequencing was performed with immunoSEQ multiplex PCR; in TCRdb, only in-frame clones are kept and a portion is missing. This sample yields more than 150,000 clones, of which around 78% are seen a single time; under 9% belongs to the top ten. The TCR sequence derives from a woman between 40 and 55 years old in good health and CMV-seropositive. Input material: PBMCs.

The chain's CDR3 is CASRPLGHQNTGELFF. The CDR3 DNA is TGTGCCAGCAGACCTTTGGGACACCAGAACACCGGGGAGCTGTTTTTT. The genes are TRBV7-9 and TRBJ2-2; possibly TRBD1 for D (6 bases). CDR1 and CDR2 from the germline V gene are SEHNR and FQNEAQ (reference sequence). The length of the CDR3 is 16 residues. Deletions cut 6 bases from V and 1 base from J, with 15 bases between.